The rows below give T cell receptor beta chains drawn from one sample of a study of cytomegalovirus exposure and HLA in healthy donors. Measured with immunoSEQ multiplex PCR; TCRdb has only the in-frame clones, and not every one. Its listing shows about 200,000 clones. Material for sequencing was PBMCs. The receptors were gathered from a boy between 5 and 17 years old in good health and CMV-seronegative. The CDR3 runs from the conserved cysteine through the conserved F or W. The D gene is left open where the match is weak.

>TRBD1|TRBV28|TRBJ1-2|16
TGTGCCAGCAGTTCAGCCGGGACAGGGAGTGGAAGGGCCTACACCTTC
CASSSAGTGSGRAYTF
>NA|TRBV28|TRBJ2-7|14
TGTGCCAGCAGTTTTTCACCGGGGGACCGCGAGCAGTACTTC
CASSFSPGDREQYF
>TRBD1|TRBV7-9|TRBJ1-4|15
TGTGCCAGCAGCGTCCCCCGGGACAGGGACGAAAAACTGTTTTTT
CASSVPRDRDEKLFF
>NA|TRBV28|TRBJ1-5|17
TGTGCCAGCAGTTTATCGCCGTGGACTCTCCGGGATCAGCCCCAGCATTTT
CASSLSPWTLRDQPQHF
>TRBD1|TRBV7-8|TRBJ2-7|16
TGTGCCAGCAGCCTCAGGGACAGGGGGTTAACATACGAGCAGTACTTC
CASSLRDRGLTYEQYF
>NA|TRBV4-3|TRBJ2-1|14
TGCGCCAGCAGCCAATCGGACTCCCCAAGTGAGCAGTTCTTC
CASSQSDSPSEQFF
>TRBD2|TRBV5-6|TRBJ2-5|17
TGTGCCAGCAGCTTAGTCCACCAGCGGGGCCCCCAAGAGACCCAGTACTTC
CASSLVHQRGPQETQYF
>NA|TRBV15|TRBJ2-7|14
TGTGCCACCAGCAGGAGGGACACTTCCTACGAGCAGTACTTC
CATSRRDTSYEQYF
>TRBD2|TRBV2|TRBJ2-3|17
TGTGCCAGCAGCCACGGGAGGGGCAGCACCCATGCAGATACGCAGTATTTT
CASSHGRGSTHADTQYF
>NA|TRBV5-5|TRBJ2-2|15
TGTGCCAGCAGCCCCCTGGTAGAGATCGGCGGGGAGCTGTTTTTT
CASSPLVEIGGELFF
>NA|TRBV28|TRBJ2-5|12
TGTGCCAGCAAGGGACTTCAAGAGACCCAGTACTTC
CASKGLQETQYF
>NA|TRBV10-3|TRBJ1-5|13
TGTGCCATCAGTGAGGCCTATTATCAGCCCCAGCATTTT
CAISEAYYQPQHF
>NA|TRBV7-3|TRBJ2-3|13
TGTGCCAGCAGCGCGGACAGATCAGATACGCAGTATTTT
CASSADRSDTQYF
>NA|TRBV30|TRBJ2-7|10
TGTGCCTGGAGTCGAGGAATTCAGTACTTC
CAWSRGIQYF
>TRBD1|TRBV2|TRBJ2-5|14
TGTGCCAGCAGTGAAGTGAACAGGGGTGAGACCCAGTACTTC
CASSEVNRGETQYF
>TRBD1|TRBV4-1|TRBJ1-5|16
TGCGCCAGCAGCCAATCCAGGGGGCTCGATAATCAGCCCCAGCATTTT
CASSQSRGLDNQPQHF
>NA|TRBV6-4|TRBJ2-1|13
TGTGCCAGCAGTGACTTTGGAGGGAATGAGCAGTTCTTC
CASSDFGGNEQFF
>TRBD1|TRBV27|TRBJ2-7|16
TGTGCCAGCAGTTTGGCGGGACAGGGAAGCTCCTACGAGCAGTACTTC
CASSLAGQGSSYEQYF
>TRBD1|TRBV5-8|TRBJ2-3|17
TGTGCCAGCAGCTTGGCCGGACAGGGGATCGGGACAGATACGCAGTATTTT
CASSLAGQGIGTDTQYF
>TRBD1|TRBV7-8|TRBJ1-6|14
TGTGCCAGCGGGTGGACAGGGAATAATTCACCCCTCCACTTT
CASGWTGNNSPLHF
>TRBD1|TRBV19|TRBJ1-2|14
TGTGCCAGTAATTCGGGACAGGAGAACTATGGCTACACCTTC
CASNSGQENYGYTF
>NA|TRBV4-1|TRBJ2-2|14
TGCGCCAGCAGCTCACTCCCTAGCGCCGGGGAGCTGTTTTTT
CASSSLPSAGELFF
>TRBD2|TRBV29-1|TRBJ2-7|14
TGCAGCGCCAGTAGCGGGGGGGCCGAAGACGAGCAGTACTTC
CSASSGGAEDEQYF
>NA|TRBV7-6|TRBJ1-6|16
TGTGCCAGCAGCTTAGATGGGGGGTCCTATAATTCACCCCTCCACTTT
CASSLDGGSYNSPLHF
>TRBD2|TRBV7-6|TRBJ2-5|16
TGTGCCAGCAGCTTAGCTAGCGGGGGGGCCGTAGAGACCCAGTACTTC
CASSLASGGAVETQYF
>TRBD1|TRBV9|TRBJ2-3|14
TGTGCCAGCAGCATCTGGACAGGACCAGATACGCAGTATTTT
CASSIWTGPDTQYF
>TRBD2|TRBV5-6|TRBJ2-3|18
TGTGCCAGCAGCCCCCCTCGCCTCGCGGGGGATAGCACAGATACGCAGTATTTT
CASSPPRLAGDSTDTQYF
>NA|TRBV6-1|TRBJ1-2|14
TGTGCCAGCAGTGAAGACAGGGTGAGAGATGGCTACACCTTC
CASSEDRVRDGYTF
>NA|TRBV20-1|TRBJ2-5|11
TGCAGCAGACAGCATCAAGAGACCCAGTACTTC
CSRQHQETQYF
>NA|TRBV7-2|TRBJ2-2|14
TGTGCCAGCAGTCCTAGGTTCTCCACCGGGGAGCTGTTTTTT
CASSPRFSTGELFF
>NA|TRBV11-2|TRBJ1-4|13
TGTGCCAGCAGCTTTGCGGAGGGTGAAAAACTGTTTTTT
CASSFAEGEKLFF
>NA|TRBV28|TRBJ2-1|16
TGTGCCAGCTTTCCCTCAGCGGTATACTCCTACAATGAGCAGTTCTTC
CASFPSAVYSYNEQFF
>NA|TRBV7-2|TRBJ1-2|12
TGTGCCAGCAGCTCCCTCCGTATTGGCTACACCTTC
CASSSLRIGYTF
>TRBD1|TRBV5-4|TRBJ2-7|14
TGTGCCAGCAGCTGGACAGGGGGATCTTACGAGCAGTACTTC
CASSWTGGSYEQYF
>NA|TRBV7-9|TRBJ2-7|14
TGTGCCAGCAGCTTAGGTCCAGGGAACTACGAGCAGTACTTC
CASSLGPGNYEQYF
>NA|TRBV7-6|TRBJ1-5|14
TGTGCCAGCAGCTTTAGTCAGGGTGAACAGCCCCAGCATTTT
CASSFSQGEQPQHF
>TRBD1|TRBV6-1|TRBJ2-1|14
TGTGCCAGCAGTGCCGGGACAGCAGCTAATGAGCAGTTCTTC
CASSAGTAANEQFF
>TRBD2|TRBV4-1|TRBJ2-3|17
TGCGCCAGCAGCCGAAAAGTAGCGGGTACCAGCACAGATACGCAGTATTTT
CASSRKVAGTSTDTQYF
>NA|TRBV27|TRBJ1-2|14
TGTGCCAGCAGTTTATCGGGGAGTTTCTATGGCTACACCTTC
CASSLSGSFYGYTF
>NA|TRBV6-5|TRBJ1-4|13
TGTGCCAGCAGGAGGTTTGGGAATGAAAAACTGTTTTTT
CASRRFGNEKLFF